These T cell receptor beta chains were read from a single sample in a study of beta chain features in type 1 diabetes. The data were produced by immunoSEQ multiplex PCR, yet TCRdb's version contains in-frame clones alone and is incomplete. The repertoire includes hundreds of thousands of clones, about 12% of them detected once, and more than 0.015% sits in the top ten. The sample was naive CD4+ T cells from blood. Receptor source: a man between 18 and 29 years old in good health. Both conserved end residues are part of each CDR3. The order of the fields is D gene, CDR3 length, J gene, V gene, clone size, CDR3 protein, CDR3 DNA. The D gene is left open where the match is weak. Not all rows give a size; the values are once, few, many and, for expanded clones, a class.

TRBD2 12 TRBJ2-1 TRBV7-6 . CASSMGLQEQFF TGTGCCAGCAGTATGGGACTACAAGAGCAGTTCTTC
TRBD1 14 TRBJ1-4 TRBV7-2 . CASSLEGALGKLFF TGTGCCAGCAGCTTAGAGGGGGCGCTCGGAAAACTGTTTTTT
. 12 TRBJ1-1 TRBV7-9 few CASSRGHPEAFF TGTGCCAGCAGCCGCGGACACCCTGAAGCTTTCTTT
. 17 TRBJ2-2 TRBV9 . CASSVGGRASNTGELFF TGTGCCAGCAGCGTAGGAGGAAGAGCCTCGAACACCGGGGAGCTGTTTTTT
. 13 TRBJ1-2 TRBV30 few CAWSVTGEGGYTF TGTGCCTGGAGTGTAACCGGGGAAGGGGGCTACACCTTC
TRBD1 14 TRBJ2-3 TRBV7-3 few CASRRTGRSDTQYF TGTGCCAGCAGGCGGACAGGGAGGTCAGATACGCAGTATTTT
TRBD2 16 TRBJ2-3 TRBV18 few CASSPASGGFTDTQYF TGTGCCAGCTCACCGGCTAGCGGGGGGTTCACAGATACGCAGTATTTT
TRBD2 13 TRBJ2-5 TRBV29-1 . CSVVLAGEETQYF TGCAGCGTTGTACTAGCGGGAGAAGAGACCCAGTACTTC
. 15 TRBJ2-5 TRBV6-1 . CASSVRTQYQETQYF TGTGCCAGCAGTGTAAGGACACAGTACCAAGAGACCCAGTACTTC
. 11 TRBJ2-5 TRBV30 few CAWSVRETQYF TGTGCCTGGAGTGTGAGGGAGACCCAGTACTTC
. 13 TRBJ1-3 TRBV2 . CASSWGDGNTIYF TGTGCCAGCAGTTGGGGGGATGGAAACACCATATATTTT
TRBD2 15 TRBJ2-7 TRBV7-9 . CASSLGLASTYEQYF TGTGCCAGCAGCTTGGGACTAGCGAGTACCTACGAGCAGTACTTC
. 14 TRBJ2-2 TRBV2 . CASSGTLNTGELFF TGTGCCAGCAGTGGGACACTGAACACCGGGGAGCTGTTTTTT
. 13 TRBJ2-5 TRBV5-1 . CASSPDRQETQYF TGCGCCAGCAGCCCGGACAGACAAGAGACCCAGTACTTC
. 15 TRBJ2-2 TRBV18 few CASSPQEQDTGELFF TGTGCCAGCTCGCCACAGGAACAGGACACCGGGGAGCTGTTTTTT
. 14 TRBJ1-5 TRBV30 few CAWSVRGFDQPQHF TGTGCCTGGAGTGTGCGAGGTTTCGATCAGCCCCAGCATTTT
. 16 TRBJ1-1 TRBV9 . CASSRRGNWENTEAFF TGTGCCAGCAGCCGGCGGGGAAATTGGGAGAACACTGAAGCTTTCTTT
TRBD2 14 TRBJ2-5 TRBV5-1 . CASSRGTSQETQYF TGCGCCAGCAGCCGAGGGACTAGCCAAGAGACCCAGTACTTC
TRBD1 12 TRBJ2-5 TRBV6-6 . CAIKGQEETQYF TGTGCCATCAAAGGACAGGAAGAGACCCAGTACTTC
. 15 TRBJ2-4 TRBV6-6 . CATQGGGGTKNIQYF TGTGCCACCCAGGGGGGCGGGGGGACCAAAAACATTCAGTACTTC
. 15 TRBJ2-1 TRBV5-8 few CASSRGLIQGNEQFF TGTGCCAGCAGCCGAGGCTTAATCCAGGGCAATGAGCAGTTCTTC
. 12 TRBJ2-5 TRBV30 . CAWTSGSETQYF TGTGCCTGGACCTCGGGTTCTGAGACCCAGTACTTC
. 13 TRBJ2-7 TRBV28 many CASSLVRAYEQYF TGTGCCAGCAGTTTAGTCAGGGCCTACGAGCAGTACTTC
. 15 TRBJ2-2 TRBV5-1 few CASSFSSDAKRELFF TGCGCCAGCAGCTTTTCTAGCGACGCCAAGCGGGAGCTGTTTTTT
TRBD1 13 TRBJ2-3 TRBV29-1 few CSVDWTGADTQYF TGCAGCGTTGACTGGACAGGGGCAGATACGCAGTATTTT
TRBD1 14 TRBJ1-1 TRBV29-1 . CSVTLTGGNTEAFF TGCAGCGTCACTCTGACAGGGGGGAACACTGAAGCTTTCTTT
TRBD2 16 TRBJ2-5 TRBV14 few CASSPRGAGGQETQYF TGTGCCAGCAGCCCCCGGGGAGCGGGGGGCCAAGAGACCCAGTACTTC
TRBD1 14 TRBJ1-2 TRBV25-1 few CASSRQGEDGGYTF TGTGCCAGCAGTAGACAGGGCGAGGATGGAGGCTACACCTTC
. 15 TRBJ1-1 TRBV14 few CASSQDERWQAEAFF TGTGCCAGCAGCCAAGATGAACGATGGCAAGCTGAAGCTTTCTTT
. 16 TRBJ2-3 TRBV4-3 . CASSQRAIGQGETQYF TGCGCCAGCAGCCAACGGGCTATTGGGCAGGGTGAGACGCAGTATTTT
TRBD2 14 TRBJ2-7 TRBV9 . CASSQTSGSHEQYF TGTGCCAGCAGCCAGACTAGCGGGAGTCACGAGCAGTACTTC
. 14 TRBJ2-7 TRBV28 few CASTGQGGAYEQYF TGTGCCAGCACTGGCCAGGGGGGTGCCTACGAGCAGTACTTC